This T cell receptor beta chain was identified during a study of T cell clonality in common variable immunodeficiency. Caucasian heritage predominated among both patients and controls. With 7 bases removed from V and 0 bases from J, the gap between germline ends came to 14 bases. The CDR3 length is 15 residues. Per germline, CDR1 SGHRS and CDR2 YFSETQ. CVID and control samples used equivalent genomic DNA input. Produced via immunoSEQ multiplex PCR; TCRdb's table is partial and in-frame only. Singletons are absent from the sample, which has roughly 70,000 clones. This clone has at least ten counts. The read finishes 3 residues shy of the CDR3 end, and the germline J gene is used to complete it.

The rearrangement joins TRBV5-1 to TRBJ2-1, with a tentative D call TRBD1 (5 bases). The source is a person aged 18 to 69 in good health. The material sequenced was peripheral blood mononuclear cells. CDR3 protein: CASLQGIGSYNEQFF. The CDR3 bases that were read are TGCGCCAGCCTTCAGGGAATTGGCTCCTACAATGAG.